The source of this T cell receptor (beta chain) is a study of vaccination effects on CD4 cells after COVID-19. Whole-study results and caveats: Researchers reported few convalescent patients and no early post-infection timepoints in the study.

In regard to this clone: Its target is unknown.

Losses at the gene ends were 1 base for V and 4 bases for J; bases not matched to a gene: 9. CDR1 is SGHAT, CDR2 FQNNGV, per germline. The CDR3 consists of 17 residues. The protocol was immunoSEQ multiplex PCR, while the TCRdb copy is restricted to in-frame clones and leaves out a portion. This sample has tens of thousands of clones, with about 80% found just once. Sequencing in the ViraFEST assay came after antigen-specific CD4+ T cells had been expanded with viral peptide pools, which were used to stimulate PBMC. Cells that had been cultured for about 10 days were the source of isolated CD4+ T cells. Participants received two doses of either the BNT162b2 or mRNA-1273 vaccine. No vaccinee had earlier SARS-CoV-2 infection, and nucleocapsid antibodies were negative. Peptides at roughly 10 ug/ml and IL-2 at 10 IU/ml were added to approximately 2 million PBMC per well. IL-2 medium was substituted for half the medium on days 3 and 7.

This specimen consisted of CD4+ T cells from PBMCs cultured with HCoV-229E spike peptides, obtained after COVID-19 vaccination. V and J are TRBV11-2 and TRBJ2-1; 8 nucleotides agree with TRBD1. The sequence was collected from a human donor who received a COVID-19 vaccine. The CDR3 here is CASSLAPPGGQYNEQFF. The CDR3 DNA reads TGTGCCAGCAGCTTAGCCCCTCCAGGGGGCCAATACAATGAGCAGTTCTTC.